This TCR beta chain was captured in a study of cytomegalovirus exposure and HLA in healthy donors. TCRdb's table, derived via immunoSEQ multiplex PCR, lists solely in-frame clones and lacks some. The sample includes about 76,000 clones, 90% to 95% of them seen just once. As regards this clone: The antigen is unknown.

Study-wide points: Specificity for CMV antigens was confirmed in vitro for a few of the CMV-associated chains. Rare sequences made up most TCRs, while some public TCRs were found in many donors. Researchers catalogued over 150 TCR beta chains as cytomegalovirus-associated.

The CDR3 covers 14 residues. Between the trimmed V and J ends, which lost 3 bases and 5 bases, there was a span of 11 bases. Germline V gives CDR1 SEHNR, CDR2 FQNEAQ (reference sequence). V gene TRBV7-9 combines with J gene TRBJ1-5; D gene ambiguous. Source material: PBMCs. This TCR came from a woman between 18 and 30 years old in good health and CMV-seronegative. This CDR3 is CASSFSGGDQPQHF. For the CDR3, the DNA is TGTGCCAGCAGCTTTAGTGGCGGGGATCAGCCCCAGCATTTT.